The 15 T cell receptor beta chains listed next were all sequenced from one sample in a study of blood T cell repertoires in COVID-19. Profiling relied on immunoSEQ multiplex PCR, and the TCRdb table lists in-frame clones only, not all of them. The sample includes roughly 72,000 clones, over 80% of them seen just once. Sequenced: peripheral blood. All receptors come from a woman of 80 years or more with acute or convalescent COVID-19.

The chain combines TRBV2 with TRBJ2-1; no definite D call. Germline CDR1 and CDR2: SNHLY and FYNNEI. The CDR3 has 12 amino acids. Trimming pared 7 bases from V and 4 bases from J, leaving 8 bases between. CDR3 sequence (DNA): TGTGCCAGCACAGGCGCTTACAATGAGCAGTTCTTC. Translating gives CASTGAYNEQFF.

This clone was found a few times. This chain joins TRBV6-6 and TRBJ1-3, with no clear D. This CDR3 spans 14 amino acids. Germline V CDR1 and CDR2: MNHNY, SVGAGI (reference sequence). Trimming took off 2 bases at V and 3 bases at J, with 8 bases between the two ends. CDR3 sequence reads: CASSYGGSGNTIYF. As DNA, the CDR3 is TGTGCCAGCAGTTACGGAGGGAGTGGAAACACCATATATTTT.

The chain combines TRBV7-9 with TRBJ2-7; 8 bases match TRBD2. The germline gives CDR1 SEHNR, CDR2 FQNEAQ (reference sequence). This CDR3 is 16 amino acids long. Germline trimming cut 5 bases from V and 1 base from J; bases unmatched to any gene: 10. The CDR3 coding sequence is TGTGCCAGCAGCCTGACGGGGGGGAGGACTTCCTACGAGCAGTACTTC. This sequence encodes CASSLTGGRTSYEQYF.

The chain is built from TRBV2 and TRBJ2-1, with TRBD2 matching over 12 bases. The CDR3 contains 18 residues. The V gene's germline CDR1 is SNHLY and CDR2 FYNNEI. V lost 4 bases to trimming and J lost 6 bases; unmatched junction nucleotides: 13. The chain's CDR3 is CASSVGLAGLKRGNEQFF. CDR3 sequence (DNA): TGTGCCAGCAGTGTTGGACTAGCGGGACTAAAACGGGGCAATGAGCAGTTCTTC. The whole variable domain, remainder taken from reference TRBV2 and TRBJ2-1, is EPEVTQTPSHQVTQMGQEVILRCVPISNHLYFYWYRQILGQKVEFLVSFYNNEISEKSEIFDDQFSVERPDGSNFTLKIRSTKLEDSAMYFCASSVGLAGLKRGNEQFFGPGTRLTVL.

The chain couples TRBV7-2 to TRBJ2-7; a weak D match, TRBD2 (6 bases). V dropped 2 bases and J dropped 7 bases, with 18 bases sitting between them. The CDR3 consists of 15 residues. CDR1 is SGHTA and CDR2 is FQGNSA in the germline V gene. CDR3 DNA: TGTGCCAGCAGCTTATTAAGCGAGAAACGGGGGGAGCAGTACTTC. Protein product: CASSLLSEKRGEQYF.

This sequence joins TRBV25-1 and TRBJ2-1; D is ambiguous. Germline V gives CDR1 MGHDK, CDR2 SYGVNS. This CDR3 has 11 residues. The germline V and J ends were trimmed by 1 base and 10 bases, with 5 bases remaining between them. The CDR3 DNA sequence: TGTGCCAGCAGTGAATCGAGAGAGCAGTTCTTC. Amino acid sequence: CASSESREQFF.

The V gene is TRBV19, the J gene TRBJ1-6, with D hard to call. The germline V and J ends were trimmed by 6 bases and 8 bases, with 11 bases remaining between them. The length of the CDR3 is 13 residues. Per germline, CDR1 LNHDA and CDR2 SQIVND (reference sequence). The chain's CDR3 is CASSRSSDSPLHF. CDR3 bases: TGTGCCAGTAGCCGTTCGTCCGATTCACCCCTCCACTTT. The full variable domain, completed using reference TRBV19 and TRBJ1-6, is DGGITQSPKYLFRKEGQNVTLSCEQNLNHDAMYWYRQDPGQGLRLIYYSQIVNDFQKGDIAEGYSVSREKKESFPLTVTSAQKNPTAFYLCASSRSSDSPLHFGNGTRLTVT.

This chain joins TRBV6-5 and TRBJ1-5, with 7 bases lining up with TRBD1. Germline V CDR1 and CDR2: MNHEY, SVGAGI. The CDR3 totals 15 residues. Losses at the gene ends were 4 bases for V and 0 bases for J; bases not matched to a gene: 3. The CDR3 loop reads CASSLGQNSNQPQHF. CDR3 DNA sequence: TGTGCCAGCAGTTTGGGACAGAATAGCAATCAGCCCCAGCATTTT.

The table lists this clone with a count of one. J is TRBJ2-7 and V is TRBV6-1; the match to TRBD2 covers 8 bases. The germline V gene encodes CDR1 MNHNS and CDR2 SASEGT. This CDR3 is 13 amino acids long. Trimming cost V 0 bases and J 10 bases; bases outside gene matches: 5. The CDR3 DNA is TGTGCCAGCAGTGAAGCTCGGGAGGGGGGACAGTACTTC. It yields the protein CASSEAREGGQYF.

This chain connects TRBV10-3 to TRBJ1-2; TRBD1 might be the D (6 bases). The V and J ends lost 3 bases and 2 bases respectively, with 13 bases between them. The CDR3 is 15 amino acids. Germline V gene sequence: CDR1 ENHRY, CDR2 SYGVKD. The DNA of the CDR3 is TGTGCCATCAGTGATGACAGGCGGGGGAACTATGGCTACACCTTC. Its protein product is CAISDDRRGNYGYTF.

The chain couples TRBV6-1 to TRBJ1-2, with unresolved D. V lost 2 bases to trimming and J lost 7 bases, with 5 bases between them. Germline V gene sequence: CDR1 MNHNS, CDR2 SASEGT. This CDR3 is built from 11 residues. The CDR3 coding sequence is TGTGCCAGCAGTGAATCAGTTGGCTACACCTTC. Translation gives CASSESVGYTF.

The chain joins TRBV28 to TRBJ2-1; 7 bases fit TRBD1. Unmatched junction bases numbered 12, after V lost 5 bases and J lost 5 bases. This CDR3 has 16 residues. Germline CDR1 reads MDHEN; CDR2 reads SYDVKM. As DNA, the CDR3 is TGTGCCAGCAGTCCAGAGGGCAGGGGGTTTAACAATGAGCAGTTCTTC. Residues: CASSPEGRGFNNEQFF.

This chain connects TRBV5-6 to TRBJ2-7, with D hard to call. Trimming removed 2 bases at V and 4 bases at J, with 7 bases between. Germline CDR1 and CDR2: SGHDT and YYEEEE. The CDR3 totals 12 residues. The CDR3 region has the DNA TGTGCCAGCAGCTTCCACTTTTACGAGCAGTACTTC. It is translated as CASSFHFYEQYF.

This chain uses TRBV28 with TRBJ1-1; TRBD1 agrees at 8 bases. The CDR3 is 15 residues long. Per germline, CDR1 MDHEN and CDR2 SYDVKM. J gave up 5 bases and V 6 bases, and 11 bases lay outside the gene matches. The CDR3 bases are TGTGCCAGCAGCTCAAGACAGGGGCGCGGAACTGAAGCTTTCTTT. Translation gives CASSSRQGRGTEAFF.

V and J are TRBV7-9 and TRBJ2-7; 11 nucleotides align to TRBD2. The CDR3 has 15 amino acids. V shed 4 bases and J 5 bases; nucleotides not matched to a gene: 7. CDR1 and CDR2 from the germline V gene are SEHNR and FQNEAQ (reference sequence). CDR3 nucleotides: TGTGCCAGCAGCTATACTAGCGGGAGTATCCACGAGCAGTACTTC. The encoded protein is CASSYTSGSIHEQYF. Full variable domain (remainder filled in from reference TRBV7-9 and TRBJ2-7): DTGVSQNPRHKITKRGQNVTFRCDPISEHNRLYWYRQTLGQGPEFLTYFQNEAQLEKSRLLSDRFSAERPKGSFSTLEIQRTEQGDSAMYLCASSYTSGSIHEQYFGPGTRLTVT.